The 23 T cell receptor beta chains below were found in one sample sequenced in a study of blood T cell repertoires in COVID-19. Only in-frame clones appear in the TCRdb table, and some are missing; sequencing was by immunoSEQ multiplex PCR. The sample has around 450,000 clones, less than 95% seen once. The sample taken for sequencing was PBMCs or T cells enriched from blood (not recorded which). These receptors were taken from a man aged 18-30 years who had recovered from COVID-19.

V is TRBV12-3 or TRBV12-4 and J is TRBJ1-1; no clear D gene. Trimming shortened V by 5 bases and J by 7 bases, and 8 bases separated the two germline ends. The CDR3 runs to 11 residues. The CDR3 reads CASSLYGEAFF. CDR3 sequence (DNA): TGTGCCAGCAGTCTGTACGGTGAAGCTTTCTTT.

The rearrangement links TRBV4-1 to TRBJ2-3, with 9 positions matching TRBD2. The CDR3 contains 18 residues. Germline V gene data show CDR1 as MGHRA and CDR2 as YSYEKL. With 0 bases clipped from V and 0 bases from J, the junction kept 7 bases outside the gene matches. CDR3 DNA sequence: TGCGCCAGCAGCCAAGAGATAGCGGGGGCTTCTAGCACAGATACGCAGTATTTT. It translates to CASSQEIAGASSTDTQYF.

The J gene is TRBJ1-3, the V gene TRBV6-5; tentatively, D is TRBD1 (5 bases). The germline gives CDR1 MNHEY, CDR2 SVGAGI. The CDR3 has 14 residues. With 2 bases removed from V and 4 bases from J, the gap between germline ends came to 9 bases. The CDR3 loop is CASSYRGTGNTIYF. DNA for the CDR3: TGTGCCAGCAGTTACAGGGGAACCGGAAACACCATATATTTT.

V usage is TRBV7-9 and J usage is TRBJ1-2; D may be TRBD1 (5 bases). The CDR3 consists of 13 residues. The germline V and J ends were trimmed by 1 base and 7 bases, with 10 bases remaining between them. CDR1 and CDR2 from the germline V gene are SEHNR and FQNEAQ (reference sequence). Written as DNA, the CDR3 is TGTGCCAGCAGCTTAGGGGAGGGGTCTGGCTACACCTTC. It specifies CASSLGEGSGYTF.

The chain recombines TRBV6-5 with TRBJ2-2; 11 nucleotides agree with TRBD2. Per germline, CDR1 MNHEY and CDR2 SVGAGI. The J segment lost 5 bases and the V segment lost 5 bases, leaving 1 base of the junction unmatched. CDR3 length: 14 amino acids. The CDR3 is CASSRLAGTGELFF. The CDR3, as DNA: TGTGCCAGCAGTAGACTAGCGGGGACCGGGGAGCTGTTTTTT.

The CDR3 coding sequence is TGTGCCAGCGCAGGGGTCTCAAACACTGAAGCTTTCTTT. As protein: CASAGVSNTEAFF. The genes are TRBV12-3 or TRBV12-4 and TRBJ1-1; tentatively, D is TRBD1 (6 bases). The CDR3 is 13 amino acids. Trimming took 8 bases from V and 2 from J, leaving 12 bases between them.

This sequence joins TRBV3-1 (or the pseudogene TRBV3-2) and TRBJ2-3, with 7 bases matching TRBD2. J gave up 2 bases and V 1 base, and 3 bases lay outside the gene matches. Looked up from germline, CDR1 is LGHDT and CDR2 is YNNKEL (reference sequence). The CDR3 runs to 15 residues. The CDR3: CASSQAGGVTDTQYF. The CDR3, as DNA: TGTGCCAGCAGCCAAGCGGGGGGTGTCACAGATACGCAGTATTTT.

This sequence joins TRBV7-2 and TRBJ2-3; no clear D gene. Between the trimmed V and J ends, which lost 1 base and 6 bases, there was a span of 14 bases. The CDR3 is 15 amino acids. Germline V gene sequence: CDR1 SGHTA, CDR2 FQGNSA. CDR3 in amino acids: CASSLDAVTLDTQYF. The CDR3 region has the DNA TGTGCCAGCAGCTTAGACGCGGTAACACTGGATACGCAGTATTTT.

The V gene is TRBV18, the J gene TRBJ2-1, with 12 bases matching TRBD2. The CDR3 runs 17 residues. Germline CDR1 is KGHSH and CDR2 is LQKENI. Trimming took 2 bases from V and 6 from J; bases not matched to a gene: 8. The CDR3 protein is CASSPSEILAGGNEQFF. In DNA, the CDR3 is TGTGCCAGCTCACCAAGCGAGATACTAGCGGGAGGCAATGAGCAGTTCTTC.

The chain employs TRBV9 and TRBJ2-1; 12 nucleotides agree with TRBD2. The CDR3 runs to 16 residues. CDR1 is SGDLS, CDR2 YYNGEE, per germline. V lost 3 bases, J lost 4 bases, and 5 bases stayed unmatched. The chain's CDR3 is CASSAEGLAGYNEQFF. As DNA, the CDR3 is TGTGCCAGCAGCGCAGAAGGACTAGCGGGGTACAATGAGCAGTTCTTC.

The V gene is TRBV27, the J gene TRBJ2-7; 7 bases are shared with TRBD1. The CDR3 extends over 13 amino acids. V lost 5 bases and J lost 4; bases outside the gene matches: 5. Germline V CDR1 and CDR2: MNHEY, SMNVEV (reference sequence). The CDR3 protein is CASSARQGYEQYF. The DNA of the CDR3 is TGTGCCAGCAGTGCTAGACAGGGATACGAGCAGTACTTC.

The chain links TRBV2 to TRBJ1-1, with D hard to call. The germline V and J ends were trimmed by 4 bases and 7 bases, with 10 bases remaining between them. Germline V gene lookup returns CDR1 SNHLY and CDR2 FYNNEI. The CDR3 consists of 12 residues. In DNA, the CDR3 is TGTGCCAGCAGTGTGGAGCAGATTGAAGCTTTCTTT. Amino acid sequence: CASSVEQIEAFF.

V is TRBV5-1 and J is TRBJ2-1; the D gene is possibly TRBD2 (6 bases). Between the trimmed V and J ends, which lost 4 bases and 5 bases, there was a span of 16 bases. Per the germline V gene, CDR1 is SGHRS and CDR2 is YFSETQ. The CDR3 is made up of 15 amino acids. CDR3 amino acids: CASSVRVAVHNEQFF. CDR3 nucleotide sequence: TGCGCCAGCAGCGTTCGGGTAGCGGTCCACAATGAGCAGTTCTTC. The variable domain in full, with the rest retrieved from reference TRBV5-1 and TRBJ2-1, is KAGVTQTPRYLIKTRGQQVTLSCSPISGHRSVSWYQQTPGQGLQFLFEYFSETQRNKGNFPGRFSGRQFSNSRSEMNVSTLELGDSALYLCASSVRVAVHNEQFFGPGTRLTVL.

J is TRBJ2-3 and V is TRBV28; possibly TRBD1 for D (6 bases). V lost 6 bases and J lost 6, with 10 bases in between. Germline V gene lookup returns CDR1 MDHEN and CDR2 SYDVKM. The length of the CDR3 is 12 residues. Written as DNA, the CDR3 is TGTGCCAGCAGAACAGGGTCGGATACGCAGTATTTT. Translated, it gives CASRTGSDTQYF.

Only a few counts were recorded for this clone. J is TRBJ2-6 and V is TRBV12-3 or TRBV12-4; unclear D gene. The CDR3 sequence is 13 residues long. V shed 8 bases and J shed 1 base, with 6 bases lying between them. This CDR3 reads CASARSGANVLTF. DNA of the CDR3: TGTGCCAGCGCTCGGTCTGGGGCCAACGTCCTGACTTTC.

V gene TRBV10-3 combines with J gene TRBJ2-1, with D uncertain. V was cut by 0 bases and J by 8 bases, with 11 bases left in between. Germline values: CDR1 ENHRY, CDR2 SYGVKD. CDR3 length: 14 amino acids. The CDR3 DNA reads as TGTGCCATCAGTGAGTCTATCCTAGTCGATGAGCAGTTCTTC. Its translation: CAISESILVDEQFF.

This clone was observed a single time. The chain carries TRBV2 and TRBJ2-1; 12 bases fit TRBD2. The CDR3 has 16 amino acids. The V segment lost 4 bases and the J segment 5 bases; nucleotides outside the gene matches: 6. Germline V gives CDR1 SNHLY, CDR2 FYNNEI. In DNA form, the CDR3 reads TGTGCCAGCAGTGCCGAAGGACTAGCGGGAAACAATGAGCAGTTCTTC. This encodes CASSAEGLAGNNEQFF.

The V and J genes are TRBV18 and TRBJ1-3, with D possibly TRBD1 on 5 matching bases. The germline gives CDR1 KGHSH, CDR2 LQKENI. Between the trimmed V and J ends, which lost 4 bases and 2 bases, there was a span of 9 bases. The CDR3 contains 14 residues. Here the CDR3 reads CASSHSTAGNTIYF. In nucleotides, the CDR3 is TGTGCCAGCTCACACTCGACAGCTGGAAACACCATATATTTT.

V is TRBV12-2 and J is TRBJ2-5; the DNA was not compared with TRBD2, the D call given in the table. TRBV12-2 is reported as a pseudogene. The CDR3 is 13 amino acids. CDR3 in amino acids: CASRLGLGETQYF. The CDR3 coding sequence is TGTGCAAGTCGCCTCGGACTAGGAGAGACCCAGTACTTC.

The chain joins TRBV12-3 or TRBV12-4 to TRBJ1-2; D is uncertain. The CDR3 spans 13 residues. V was clipped by 6 bases and J by 6 bases, with 14 bases between them. The CDR3 region is CASSSGRNHGYTF. For the CDR3, the DNA is TGTGCCAGCAGCTCCGGGAGAAACCATGGCTACACCTTC.

The chain uses TRBV5-4 and TRBJ1-2; D might be TRBD1 (5 bases). The V end was cut by 2 bases, the J end by 0 bases, with 11 bases between. The length of the CDR3 is 15 residues. Per germline, CDR1 SGHNT and CDR2 YYREEE (reference sequence). The DNA for the CDR3 is TGTGCCAGCAGCTTACAGTACAGGTCTAACTATGGCTACACCTTC. It is translated as CASSLQYRSNYGYTF. Together with reference TRBV5-4 and TRBJ1-2, the CDR3 gives the full variable domain: ETGVTQSPTHLIKTRGQQVTLRCSSQSGHNTVSWYQQALGQGPQFIFQYYREEENGRGNFPPRFSGLQFPNYSSELNVNALELDDSALYLCASSLQYRSNYGYTFGSGTRLTVV.

The chain uses TRBV15 and TRBJ1-5; D call uncertain. This CDR3 comprises 15 residues. Between the trimmed V and J ends, which lost 8 bases and 0 bases, there was a span of 14 bases. Germline assignment: CDR1 LNHNV and CDR2 YYDKDF (reference sequence). The CDR3 loop reads CATVPGRASNQPQHF. The CDR3 DNA is TGTGCCACCGTCCCCGGGCGGGCTAGCAATCAGCCCCAGCATTTT.

V gene TRBV19 combines with J gene TRBJ1-1; 7 nucleotides line up with TRBD1. CDR3 size: 13 residues. CDR1 is LNHDA, CDR2 SQIVND, per germline (reference sequence). The trim removed 6 bases at V and 0 bases at J, leaving 1 base unmatched. The CDR3 spells CASRTGMNTEAFF. The DNA of the CDR3 is TGTGCCAGTAGGACAGGGATGAACACTGAAGCTTTCTTT.